What follows describes a single TCR beta chain. Its antigen is not known. This specimen comes from a study of shared clonotypes between healthy human individuals. Study conclusions and caveats: On the whole, naive subsets had larger estimated richness than memory subsets had.

Profiled with immunoSEQ multiplex PCR; TCRdb holds only in-frame clones, not every one. This table holds approximately 2.1 million clones, 80% to 95% found once. The V gene's germline CDR1 is SGHRS and CDR2 YFSETQ. The CDR3 is 13 residues long. Trimming shortened V by 5 bases and J by 4 bases, and 12 bases separated the two germline ends. This clonotype was sampled from a man between 18 and 35 years old in good health. Some clones in this sample may be carry-over from other donors' samples. This sequence joins TRBV5-1 and TRBJ1-1; TRBD1 might be the D (6 bases). Sequenced: naive CD4+ T cells from PBMCs. The subset was: CD45RA+ positively selected. Written as DNA, the CDR3 is TGCGCCAGCAGGTACAGGGCTGCCACTGAAGCTTTCTTT. Protein: CASRYRAATEAFF.